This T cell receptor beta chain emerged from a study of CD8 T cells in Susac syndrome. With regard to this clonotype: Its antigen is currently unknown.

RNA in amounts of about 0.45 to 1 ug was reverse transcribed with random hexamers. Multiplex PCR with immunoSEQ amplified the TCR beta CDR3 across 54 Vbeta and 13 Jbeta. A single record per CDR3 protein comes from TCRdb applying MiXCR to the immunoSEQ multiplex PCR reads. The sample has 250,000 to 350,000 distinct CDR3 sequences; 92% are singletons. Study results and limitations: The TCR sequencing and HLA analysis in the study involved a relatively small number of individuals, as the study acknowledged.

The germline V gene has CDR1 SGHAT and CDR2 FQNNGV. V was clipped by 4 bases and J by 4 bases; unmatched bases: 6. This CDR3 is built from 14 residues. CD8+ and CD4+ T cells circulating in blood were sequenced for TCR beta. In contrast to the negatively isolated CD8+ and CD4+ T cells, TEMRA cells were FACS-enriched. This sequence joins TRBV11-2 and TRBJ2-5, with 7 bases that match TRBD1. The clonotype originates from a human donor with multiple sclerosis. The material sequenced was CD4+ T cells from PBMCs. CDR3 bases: TGTGCCAGCAGCTCCACCGGGACAGTAGAGACCCAGTACTTC. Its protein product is CASSSTGTVETQYF.